This T cell receptor (beta chain) was sequenced during a study of cytomegalovirus exposure and HLA in healthy donors. Points from the study as a whole: Reports showed the classifier diagnosing cytomegalovirus status with high specificity and sensitivity.

Germline assignment: CDR1 SGHNT and CDR2 YYREEE (reference sequence). This CDR3 is built from 15 residues. J lost 0 bases, V lost 2 bases, and 4 bases had no gene match. Comments on this clone: Its antigen is unidentified.

Both 60 Vbeta primers and 13 Jbeta primers went into the PCR. As handled by the study authors: The count from a later analysis was 60 million to 85 million unique TCR beta chains, some 9.9 million of them shared. Some clones are missing from TCRdb's copy, which holds only in-frame ones; the method was immunoSEQ multiplex PCR. The V and J calls and the clone size are those of that table, but D and trimming were determined from the DNA. The sample contains more than 75,000 clones, roughly 86% of which appear only once. The chain uses TRBV5-4 and TRBJ1-1; 7 positions agree with TRBD1. The sequence derives from a woman aged 18-35 years in good health and CMV-seropositive. Sequenced material: PBMCs. In DNA form, the CDR3 reads TGTGCCAGCAGCTTAGTAGGGGGCATGAACACTGAAGCTTTCTTT. Translation: CASSLVGGMNTEAFF.